These 10 T cell receptor beta chains share one sample of origin, sequenced in a study of response to subunit inactivated influenza vaccine. A single record per CDR3 protein comes from TCRdb applying MiXCR to the RT-PCR reads. The sample includes about 570,000 distinct CDR3 sequences, about 11% of them seen just once. Sequenced here: PBMCs from blood, sampled on the day of vaccination. The receptors were sampled from a man aged 50 to 60 who received an inactivated influenza vaccine.

The table lists this clonotype with a few counts. The J gene is TRBJ2-1, the V gene TRBV2; D call uncertain. V lost 1 base to trimming and J lost 9 bases, with 7 bases between them. Germline V gives CDR1 SNHLY, CDR2 FYNNEI. This CDR3 is 12 amino acids long. This chain's CDR3 is CASSEGVTEQFF. CDR3 DNA sequence: TGTGCCAGCAGTGAAGGGGTCACTGAGCAGTTCTTC.

J is TRBJ1-3 and V is TRBV12-1; the table gives TRBD1 as D, unverified against the DNA. TRBV12-1 is given as a pseudogene. This CDR3 region has 15 residues. The CDR3, as DNA: TGTGCCAGCAGCTCGGGACAAGGGGTCGGAAACACCATATATTTT. It codes for CASSSGQGVGNTIYF.

This clonotype has only a few counts. The chain is built from TRBV2 and TRBJ2-1; D unclear. Germline V CDR1 and CDR2: SNHLY, FYNNEI. CDR3 size: 14 residues. V shed 7 bases and J shed 0 bases, with 10 bases lying between them. CDR3 in amino acids: CASTPAASYNEQFF. CDR3 nucleotides: TGTGCCAGCACCCCCGCGGCCTCCTACAATGAGCAGTTCTTC.

There are a few counts of this clonotype. The chain has TRBV6-1 and TRBJ2-7; no firm D call. CDR1 is MNHNS and CDR2 is SASEGT in the germline V gene. This CDR3 region has 14 residues. V was trimmed by 6 bases and J by 4 bases, leaving 16 bases between them. The CDR3 sequence: CASSLSTPAYEQYF. CDR3 sequence (DNA): TGTGCCAGCAGCTTGTCGACCCCAGCTTACGAGCAGTACTTC.

This chain joins TRBV11-1 and TRBJ1-6, with D possibly matching TRBD1 (5 bases). Germline CDR1 SGHAT, CDR2 FQDESV (reference sequence). The CDR3 spans 18 residues. V lost 1 base and J 4 bases, leaving 17 bases between the germline ends. This chain's CDR3 is CASSLGDAGNFYNSPLHF. The CDR3 bases are TGTGCCAGCAGCTTAGGGGACGCCGGAAACTTTTATAATTCACCCCTCCACTTT.

This chain uses TRBV7-9 with TRBJ2-2; unclear D gene. Germline V CDR1 and CDR2: SEHNR, FQNEAQ (reference sequence). This CDR3 region has 14 residues. The V and J ends lost 8 bases and 1 base respectively, with 11 bases between them. CDR3 coding DNA: TGTGCCAGCCTTCAGAGGCTGAACACCGGGGAGCTGTTTTTT. It codes for CASLQRLNTGELFF. Full variable domain (remainder filled in from reference TRBV7-9 and TRBJ2-2): DTGVSQNPRHKITKRGQNVTFRCDPISEHNRLYWYRQTLGQGPEFLTYFQNEAQLEKSRLLSDRFSAERPKGSFSTLEIQRTEQGDSAMYLCASLQRLNTGELFFGEGSRLTVL.

The V and J genes are TRBV20-1 and TRBJ1-4; 10 bases line up with TRBD1. With 2 bases clipped from V and 8 bases from J, the junction kept 5 bases outside the gene matches. The CDR3 sequence is 14 residues long. The germline CDR1 and CDR2 sequences are DFQATT and SNEGSKA (reference sequence). The DNA of the CDR3 is TGCAGTGCTAGACCCGGGACAGGGGCCGAAAAACTGTTTTTT. It is translated as CSARPGTGAEKLFF.

This clonotype was seen a few times. The gene calls are TRBV3-1 and TRBJ2-3; perhaps TRBD1 as D (5 bases). CDR1 is LGHDT and CDR2 is YNNKEL in the germline V gene (reference sequence). This CDR3 has 17 amino acids. V was clipped by 4 bases and J by 2 bases, with 19 bases between them. DNA of the CDR3: TGTGCCAGCAGCCCTTACGGATCGACAGCGCCCACAGATACGCAGTATTTT. It yields the protein CASSPYGSTAPTDTQYF.

The chain carries TRBV29-1 and TRBJ1-1; TRBD1 is a possible D gene (6 bases). Trimming took off 7 bases at V and 2 bases at J, with 17 bases between the two ends. The CDR3 is 14 amino acids. Germline V gene sequence: CDR1 SQVTM, CDR2 ANQGSEA. CDR3 region: CSANLYGGNTEAFF. As DNA, the CDR3 is TGCAGCGCTAACCTCTACGGGGGCAACACTGAAGCTTTCTTT.

This clonotype was detected a few times. V and J are TRBV6-5 and TRBJ2-7; 7 bases match TRBD2. The CDR3 spans 14 residues. Germline-derived CDR1 and CDR2 are MNHEY and SVGAGI. Trimming took 2 bases from V and 8 from J; bases not matched to a gene: 9. Here the CDR3 reads CASSYQGGAFKQYF. CDR3 bases: TGTGCCAGCAGTTACCAGGGAGGGGCTTTTAAGCAGTACTTC.